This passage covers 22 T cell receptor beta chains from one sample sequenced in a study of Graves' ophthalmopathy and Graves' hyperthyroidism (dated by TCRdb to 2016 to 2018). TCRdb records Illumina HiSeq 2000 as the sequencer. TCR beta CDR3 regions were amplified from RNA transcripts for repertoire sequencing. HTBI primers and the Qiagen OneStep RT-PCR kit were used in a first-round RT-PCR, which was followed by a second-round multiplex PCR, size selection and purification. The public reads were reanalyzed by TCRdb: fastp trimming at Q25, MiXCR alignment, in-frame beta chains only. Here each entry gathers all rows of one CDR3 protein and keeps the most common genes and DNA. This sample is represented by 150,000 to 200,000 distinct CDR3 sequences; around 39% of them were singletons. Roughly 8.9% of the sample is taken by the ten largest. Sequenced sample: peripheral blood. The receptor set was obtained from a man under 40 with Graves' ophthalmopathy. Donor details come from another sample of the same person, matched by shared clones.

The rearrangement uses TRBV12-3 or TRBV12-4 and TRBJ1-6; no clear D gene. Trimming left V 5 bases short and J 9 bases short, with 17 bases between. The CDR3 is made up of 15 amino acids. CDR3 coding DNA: TGTGCCAGCAGTATTACGTCGGGAGGAGGTTCACCCCTCCACTTT. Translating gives CASSITSGGGSPLHF.

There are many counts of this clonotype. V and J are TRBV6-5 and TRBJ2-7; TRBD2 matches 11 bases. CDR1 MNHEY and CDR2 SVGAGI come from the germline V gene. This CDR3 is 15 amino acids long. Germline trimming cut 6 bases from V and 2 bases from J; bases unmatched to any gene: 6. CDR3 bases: TGTGCCAGCAGGGCCGGGACTAGCGGAACCTACGAGCAGTACTTC. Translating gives CASRAGTSGTYEQYF.

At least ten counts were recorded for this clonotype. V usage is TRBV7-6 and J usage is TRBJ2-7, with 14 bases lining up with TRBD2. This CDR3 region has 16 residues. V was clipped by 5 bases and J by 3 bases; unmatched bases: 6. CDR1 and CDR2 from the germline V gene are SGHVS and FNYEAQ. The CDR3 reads CASSTGTSGGDYEQYF. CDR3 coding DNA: TGTGCCAGCAGCACCGGGACTAGCGGGGGCGACTACGAGCAGTACTTC. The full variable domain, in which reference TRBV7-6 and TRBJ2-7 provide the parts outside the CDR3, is GAGVSQSPRYKVTKRGQDVALRCDPISGHVSLYWYRQALGQGPEFLTYFNYEAQQDKSGLPNDRFSAERPEGSISTLTIQRTEQRDSAMYRCASSTGTSGGDYEQYFGPGTRLTVT.

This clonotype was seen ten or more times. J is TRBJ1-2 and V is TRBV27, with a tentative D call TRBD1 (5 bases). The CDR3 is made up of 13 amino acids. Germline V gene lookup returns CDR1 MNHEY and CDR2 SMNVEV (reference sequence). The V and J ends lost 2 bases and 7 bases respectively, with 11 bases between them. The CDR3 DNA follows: TGTGCCAGCAGTTTACGGGACCGGGTTGGCTACACCTTC. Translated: CASSLRDRVGYTF.

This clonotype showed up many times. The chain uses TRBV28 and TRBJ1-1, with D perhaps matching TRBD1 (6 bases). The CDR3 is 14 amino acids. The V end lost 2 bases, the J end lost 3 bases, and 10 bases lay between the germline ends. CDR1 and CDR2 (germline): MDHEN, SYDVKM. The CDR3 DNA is TGTGCCAGCAGTTTACGGGGGGCGTACACTGAAGCTTTCTTT. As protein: CASSLRGAYTEAFF.

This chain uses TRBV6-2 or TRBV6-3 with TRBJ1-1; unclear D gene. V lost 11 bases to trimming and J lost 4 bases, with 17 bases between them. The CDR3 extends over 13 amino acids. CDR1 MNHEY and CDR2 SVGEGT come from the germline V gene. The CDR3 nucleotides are TGTGCCGCAGAACCATACCGAGGCACTGAAGCTTTCTTT. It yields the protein CAAEPYRGTEAFF.

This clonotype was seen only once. The CDR3 is CASSWRGLFTEAFF. The CDR3 bases are TGTGCCAGCAGTTGGAGGGGGTTATTCACTGAAGCTTTCTTT. The chain joins TRBV6-5 to TRBJ1-1; D may be TRBD1 (6 bases). CDR1 and CDR2 (germline): MNHEY, SVGAGI. Trimming left V 4 bases short and J 4 bases short, with 13 bases between. CDR3 size: 14 residues.

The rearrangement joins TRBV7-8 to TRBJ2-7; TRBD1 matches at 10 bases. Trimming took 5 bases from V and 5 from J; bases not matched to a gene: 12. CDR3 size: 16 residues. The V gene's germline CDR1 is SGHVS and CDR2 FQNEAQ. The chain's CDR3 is CASSTAPGTGVDEQYF. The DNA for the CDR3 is TGTGCCAGCAGCACCGCGCCCGGGACAGGGGTTGACGAGCAGTACTTC.

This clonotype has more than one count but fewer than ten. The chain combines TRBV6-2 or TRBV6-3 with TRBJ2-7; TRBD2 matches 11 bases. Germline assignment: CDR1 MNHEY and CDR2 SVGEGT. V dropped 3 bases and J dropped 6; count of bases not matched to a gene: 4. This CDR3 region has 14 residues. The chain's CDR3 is CASSYGLAGGEQYF. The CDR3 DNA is TGTGCCAGCAGTTATGGGCTAGCGGGAGGCGAGCAGTACTTC.

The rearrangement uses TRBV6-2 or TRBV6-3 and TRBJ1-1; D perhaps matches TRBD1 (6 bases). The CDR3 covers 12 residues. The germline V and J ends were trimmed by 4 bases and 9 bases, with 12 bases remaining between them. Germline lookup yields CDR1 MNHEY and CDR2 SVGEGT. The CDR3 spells CASSSGTPQAFF. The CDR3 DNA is TGTGCCAGCAGTTCCGGGACACCTCAAGCTTTCTTT.

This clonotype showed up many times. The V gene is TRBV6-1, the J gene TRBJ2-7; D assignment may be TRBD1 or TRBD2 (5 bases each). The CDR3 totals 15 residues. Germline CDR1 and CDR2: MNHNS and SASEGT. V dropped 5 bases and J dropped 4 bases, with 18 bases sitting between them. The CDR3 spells CASSQAEAGGYEQYF. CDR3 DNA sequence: TGTGCCAGCAGTCAGGCGGAGGCTGGGGGTTACGAGCAGTACTTC.

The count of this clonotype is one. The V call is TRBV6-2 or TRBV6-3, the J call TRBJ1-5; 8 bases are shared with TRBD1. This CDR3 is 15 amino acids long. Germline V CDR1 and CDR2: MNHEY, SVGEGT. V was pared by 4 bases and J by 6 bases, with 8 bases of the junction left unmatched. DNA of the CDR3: TGTGCCAGCAGTTCCCGGACAGGGCCCGGTCAGCCCCAGCATTTT. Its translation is CASSSRTGPGQPQHF.

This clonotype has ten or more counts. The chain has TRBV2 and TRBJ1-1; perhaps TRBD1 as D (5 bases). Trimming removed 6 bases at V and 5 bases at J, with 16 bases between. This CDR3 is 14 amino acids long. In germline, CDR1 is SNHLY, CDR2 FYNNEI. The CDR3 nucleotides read TGTGCCAGCAGAGCTGACAGACCTCCGACTGAAGCTTTCTTT. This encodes CASRADRPPTEAFF.

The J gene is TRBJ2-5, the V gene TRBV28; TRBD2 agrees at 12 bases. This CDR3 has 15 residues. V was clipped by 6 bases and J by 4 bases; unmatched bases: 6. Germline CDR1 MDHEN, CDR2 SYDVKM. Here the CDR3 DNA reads TGTGCCAGCAGAAGACTAGCGGGGGCGGGAGAGACCCAGTACTTC. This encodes CASRRLAGAGETQYF.

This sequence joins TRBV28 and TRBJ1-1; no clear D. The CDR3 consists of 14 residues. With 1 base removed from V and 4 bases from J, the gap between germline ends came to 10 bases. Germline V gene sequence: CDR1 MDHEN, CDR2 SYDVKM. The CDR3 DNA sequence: TGTGCCAGCAGTTTATCAGGTATAGGCACTGAAGCTTTCTTT. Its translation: CASSLSGIGTEAFF.

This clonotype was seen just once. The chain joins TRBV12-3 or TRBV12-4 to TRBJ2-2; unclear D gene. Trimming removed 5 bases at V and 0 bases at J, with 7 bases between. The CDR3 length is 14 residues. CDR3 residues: CASSRKPNTGELFF. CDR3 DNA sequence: TGTGCCAGCAGTCGGAAGCCGAACACCGGGGAGCTGTTTTTT.

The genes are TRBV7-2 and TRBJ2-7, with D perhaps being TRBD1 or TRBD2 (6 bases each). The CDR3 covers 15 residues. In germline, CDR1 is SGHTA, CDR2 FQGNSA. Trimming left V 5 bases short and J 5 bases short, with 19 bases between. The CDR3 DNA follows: TGTGCCAGCAGCCCCGAGGGGGACTCAAAGCACGAGCAGTACTTC. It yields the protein CASSPEGDSKHEQYF.

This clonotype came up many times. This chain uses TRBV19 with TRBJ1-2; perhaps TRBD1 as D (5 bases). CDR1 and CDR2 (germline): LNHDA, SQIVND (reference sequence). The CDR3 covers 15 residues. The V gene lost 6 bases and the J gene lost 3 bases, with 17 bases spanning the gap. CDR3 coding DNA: TGTGCCAGTAGCCCAACGGACGGGACGTACTATGGCTACACCTTC. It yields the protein CASSPTDGTYYGYTF.

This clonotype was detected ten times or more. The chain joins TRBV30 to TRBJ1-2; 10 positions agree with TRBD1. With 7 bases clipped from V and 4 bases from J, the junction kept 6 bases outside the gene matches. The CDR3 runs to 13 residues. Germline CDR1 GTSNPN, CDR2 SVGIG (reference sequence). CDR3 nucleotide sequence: TGTGCCTCGGGACAGGGGCTTACCTATGGCTACACCTTC. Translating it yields CASGQGLTYGYTF.

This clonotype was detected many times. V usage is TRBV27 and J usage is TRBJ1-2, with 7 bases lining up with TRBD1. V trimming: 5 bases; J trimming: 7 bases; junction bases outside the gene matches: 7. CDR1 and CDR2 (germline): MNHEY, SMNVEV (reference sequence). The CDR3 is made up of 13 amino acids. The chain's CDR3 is CASSPDRRGGYTF. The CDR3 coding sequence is TGTGCCAGCAGTCCGGACAGGCGGGGTGGCTACACCTTC.

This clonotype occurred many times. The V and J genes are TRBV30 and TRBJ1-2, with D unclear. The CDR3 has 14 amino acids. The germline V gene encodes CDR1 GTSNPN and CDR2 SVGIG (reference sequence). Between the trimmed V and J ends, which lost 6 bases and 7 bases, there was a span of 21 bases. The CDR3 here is CACPPSTGRGGYTF. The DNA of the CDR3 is TGTGCCTGCCCGCCATCCACGGGGAGAGGTGGCTACACCTTC.

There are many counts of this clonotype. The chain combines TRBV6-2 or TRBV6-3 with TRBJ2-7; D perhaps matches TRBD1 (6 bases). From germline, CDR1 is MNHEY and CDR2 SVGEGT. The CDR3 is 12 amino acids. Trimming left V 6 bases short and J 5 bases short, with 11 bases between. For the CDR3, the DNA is TGTGCCAGCAGCCAGGGGATGAACGAGCAGTACTTC. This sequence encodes CASSQGMNEQYF.